The 29 T cell receptor beta chains below come from one sample, sequenced in a study of control samples from healthy donors and cancer patients. TCRdb keeps only in-frame clones here, not all; method: immunoSEQ multiplex PCR. The sample has 100,000 to 150,000 clones; around 90% are singletons. Sequencing was done on a sample of blood. The receptors come from a young man in good health.

V usage is TRBV7-2 and J usage is TRBJ2-1; TRBD1 matches at 9 bases. The germline gives CDR1 SGHTA, CDR2 FQGNSA. Losses at the gene ends were 4 bases for V and 4 bases for J; bases not matched to a gene: 5. The CDR3 is 15 residues long. CDR3 in DNA: TGTGCCAGCAGCTGGCCGGGACAGGGATACAATGAGCAGTTCTTC. This sequence encodes CASSWPGQGYNEQFF.

The chain couples TRBV11-3 to TRBJ2-5; no clear D. Between the trimmed V and J ends, which lost 0 bases and 7 bases, there was a span of 12 bases. In germline, CDR1 is SGHNT, CDR2 YENEEA. The CDR3 covers 14 residues. DNA for the CDR3: TGTGCCAGCAGCTTAGATCTCGAGGATCTGACCCAGTACTTC. It is translated as CASSLDLEDLTQYF.

The V and J genes are TRBV10-2 and TRBJ2-1; tentative D call: TRBD2 (7 bases). V was trimmed by 4 bases and J by 6 bases, leaving 16 bases between them. The CDR3 runs 15 residues. The V gene's germline CDR1 is WSHSY and CDR2 SAAADI. The CDR3 is CASSAGRGAANEQFF. CDR3 DNA: TGCGCCAGCAGTGCCGGACGGGGGGCGGCCAATGAGCAGTTCTTC.

J is TRBJ1-5 and V is TRBV7-9; maybe TRBD1 (6 bases). Looked up from germline, CDR1 is SEHNR and CDR2 is FQNEAQ (reference sequence). The CDR3 is 18 residues long. V lost 2 bases to trimming and J lost 2 bases, with 19 bases between them. The CDR3 DNA follows: TGTGCCAGCAGCTTATTTACCCTAGGGGGGGCCCGCAATCAGCCCCAGCATTTT. Translated, it gives CASSLFTLGGARNQPQHF.

This chain links TRBV30 with TRBJ1-4; D gene unclear. CDR3 size: 14 residues. The germline CDR1 and CDR2 sequences are GTSNPN and SVGIG (reference sequence). Trimming cost V 7 bases and J 3 bases, with 15 bases left between them. CDR3 nucleotides: TGTGCCTTAAAACTGAAGCGGCCTAATGAAAAACTGTTTTTT. Translated: CALKLKRPNEKLFF.

V is TRBV7-8 and J is TRBJ2-7; 7 nucleotides match TRBD2. There are 14 residues in the CDR3. Germline CDR1 is SGHVS and CDR2 is FQNEAQ. The V gene end was trimmed by 4 bases and the J gene end by 3 bases; junction bases not matched to a gene: 6. This CDR3 is CASSSLGGSYEQYV. The CDR3, as DNA: TGTGCCAGCAGCTCACTGGGCGGGAGCTACGAGCAGTACGTC.

The chain uses TRBV10-2 and TRBJ1-1; TRBD1 is a possible D gene (6 bases). Germline-derived CDR1 and CDR2 are WSHSY and SAAADI. This CDR3 is 14 amino acids long. V was clipped by 7 bases and J by 5 bases, with 17 bases between them. Written as DNA, the CDR3 is TGCGCCAGCACCCAACAGGGCTCGGGGACTGAAGCTTTCTTT. This sequence encodes CASTQQGSGTEAFF.

This clone showed up just a few times. The CDR3 loop is CASSSNFRSQPQHF. CDR3 DNA sequence: TGTGCCAGCAGTTCTAACTTCCGGAGTCAGCCCCAGCATTTT. J is TRBJ1-5 and V is TRBV28, with D uncertain. Looked up from germline, CDR1 is MDHEN and CDR2 is SYDVKM. The CDR3 has 14 amino acids. Trimming left V 4 bases short and J 6 bases short, with 13 bases between. Combining the CDR3 with reference TRBV28 and TRBJ1-5 gives the whole variable domain DVKVTQSSRYLVKRTGEKVFLECVQDMDHENMFWYRQDPGLGLRLIYFSYDVKMKEKGDIPEGYSVSREKKERFSLILESASTNQTSMYLCASSSNFRSQPQHFGDGTRLSIL.

V and J are TRBV7-9 and TRBJ2-1; 10 bases map to TRBD2. This CDR3 region has 19 residues. J lost 8 bases, V lost 5 bases, and 21 bases had no gene match. Germline loops: CDR1 SEHNR, CDR2 FQNEAQ (reference sequence). Here the CDR3 reads CASSPRGIAGGQFSHEQFF. In DNA form, the CDR3 reads TGTGCCAGCAGCCCCCGTGGAATAGCGGGAGGCCAGTTCTCTCATGAGCAGTTCTTC.

The J gene is TRBJ2-3, the V gene TRBV12-3 or TRBV12-4; TRBD1 is a possible D gene (5 bases). V lost 5 bases and J 3 bases, leaving 9 bases between the germline ends. The CDR3 is made up of 13 amino acids. The CDR3 nucleotides are TGTGCCAGCAGTAGCAGACAGACAGATACGCAGTATTTT. Amino acids: CASSSRQTDTQYF.

This rearrangement joins TRBV18 to TRBJ2-5; 14 bases map to TRBD2. V lost 4 bases, J lost 1 base, and 8 bases stayed unmatched. CDR1 is KGHSH, CDR2 LQKENI, per germline. The CDR3 totals 18 residues. The CDR3 DNA is TGTGCCAGCTCACAAGGACTAGCGGGGGGCAGTAGCCAAGAGACCCAGTACTTC. Residues: CASSQGLAGGSSQETQYF.

V gene TRBV10-3 combines with J gene TRBJ2-1; possibly TRBD2 for D (6 bases). The CDR3 covers 14 residues. CDR1 and CDR2 (germline): ENHRY, SYGVKD. V lost 9 bases to trimming and J lost 9 bases, with 21 bases between them. The CDR3 DNA follows: TGTGCCATTTTTTCCGGGAGTAAGGAAGGTGAGCAGTTCTTC. Translated, it gives CAIFSGSKEGEQFF.

V gene TRBV3-1 (or the pseudogene TRBV3-2) combines with J gene TRBJ1-2, with D uncertain. Germline CDR1 and CDR2: LGHDT and YNNKEL (reference sequence). This CDR3 contains 12 residues. V lost 0 bases to trimming and J lost 11 bases, with 10 bases between them. For the CDR3, the DNA is TGTGCCAGCAGCCAAGATGAGAAGAGGTACACCTTC. Its protein is CASSQDEKRYTF.

The rearrangement uses TRBV7-2 and TRBJ2-1; 8 bases are shared with TRBD2. Germline CDR1 reads SGHTA; CDR2 reads FQGNSA. The length of the CDR3 is 18 residues. After removal of 3 bases from V and 9 bases from J, the junction contained 19 bases not matched to a gene. In DNA, the CDR3 is TGTGCCAGCAGCTTCGACAGGAGTTACCGGGAGGGCCTCTTTGAGCAGTTCTTC. Translating gives CASSFDRSYREGLFEQFF.

The chain combines TRBV5-1 with TRBJ1-1; D ambiguous. Germline V gives CDR1 SGHRS, CDR2 YFSETQ. The V end was cut by 7 bases, the J end by 1 base, with 11 bases between. The CDR3 covers 13 residues. In DNA form, the CDR3 reads TGCGCCAGCCAGGAGGGAAAGAACACTGAAGCTTTCTTT. Its protein product is CASQEGKNTEAFF.

The chain uses TRBV2 and TRBJ1-5; tentatively, D is TRBD1 (6 bases). Germline loops: CDR1 SNHLY, CDR2 FYNNEI. The CDR3 covers 17 residues. V lost 8 bases and J 4 bases, leaving 24 bases between the germline ends. The CDR3 here is CASRRDGALTGNQPQHF. The CDR3 nucleotides read TGTGCCAGCCGACGCGATGGGGCCCTTACAGGGAATCAGCCCCAGCATTTT. Based on the CDR3 plus reference TRBV2 and TRBJ1-5, the full variable domain is EPEVTQTPSHQVTQMGQEVILRCVPISNHLYFYWYRQILGQKVEFLVSFYNNEISEKSEIFDDQFSVERPDGSNFTLKIRSTKLEDSAMYFCASRRDGALTGNQPQHFGDGTRLSIL.

The V call is TRBV7-2, the J call TRBJ1-2; D perhaps matches TRBD1 (5 bases). V was trimmed by 3 bases and J by 8 bases, leaving 16 bases between them. CDR3 length: 14 residues. Looked up from germline, CDR1 is SGHTA and CDR2 is FQGNSA. CDR3 DNA sequence: TGTGCCAGCAGCTTTGATCGGCAGGGTTCGGGCTACACCTTC. Protein: CASSFDRQGSGYTF.

The chain links TRBV30 to TRBJ2-1; D is perhaps TRBD2 (6 bases). The CDR3 is 13 residues long. V dropped 4 bases and J dropped 0 bases, with 7 bases sitting between them. CDR1 and CDR2 from the germline V gene are GTSNPN and SVGIG (reference sequence). CDR3 loop: CAWTGSSYNEQFF. The CDR3 nucleotides are TGTGCCTGGACCGGGAGCTCCTACAATGAGCAGTTCTTC.

V is TRBV11-1 and J is TRBJ2-1, with a weak D call TRBD1 (5 bases). Germline CDR1 is SGHAT and CDR2 is FQDESV (reference sequence). The CDR3 extends over 14 amino acids. Trimming pared 1 base from V and 4 bases from J, leaving 8 bases between. The CDR3 sequence is CASSLGGPYNEQFF. The CDR3 coding sequence is TGTGCCAGCAGCTTAGGGGGCCCTTACAATGAGCAGTTCTTC.

This clone appeared once. The genes are TRBV5-1 and TRBJ2-5; no definite D call. The V end lost 4 bases, the J end lost 5 bases, and 12 bases lay between the germline ends. This CDR3 comprises 13 residues. CDR1 and CDR2 (germline): SGHRS, YFSETQ. CDR3 sequence reads: CASSRTFGETQYF. In DNA, the CDR3 is TGCGCCAGCAGCCGTACCTTTGGTGAGACCCAGTACTTC.

The rearrangement uses TRBV5-1 and TRBJ2-3; D is undetermined. The CDR3 is made up of 14 amino acids. Per the germline V gene, CDR1 is SGHRS and CDR2 is YFSETQ. V gave up 6 bases and J gave up 2 bases, with 13 bases separating them. CDR3: CASKSDPPTDTQYF. The CDR3 DNA is TGCGCCAGCAAGTCCGACCCCCCCACAGATACGCAGTATTTT.

V is TRBV30 and J is TRBJ2-7; 10 bases line up with TRBD2. This CDR3 is 15 amino acids long. Per germline, CDR1 GTSNPN and CDR2 SVGIG (reference sequence). V trimming: 1 base; J trimming: 2 bases; junction bases outside the gene matches: 5. This CDR3 reads CAWSDPGTSAYEQYF. CDR3 bases: TGTGCCTGGAGTGACCCCGGGACTAGCGCCTACGAGCAGTACTTC. The variable domain in full, with the rest retrieved from reference TRBV30 and TRBJ2-7, is SQTIHQWPATLVQPVGSPLSLECTVEGTSNPNLYWYRQAAGRGLQLLFYSVGIGQISSEVPQNLSASRPQDRQFILSSKKLLLSDSGFYLCAWSDPGTSAYEQYFGPGTRLTVT.

V is TRBV11-3 and J is TRBJ2-3, with 14 positions matching TRBD2. The germline CDR1 and CDR2 sequences are SGHNT and YENEEA. J lost 5 bases, V lost 5 bases, and 6 bases had no gene match. There are 16 residues in the CDR3. The DNA of the CDR3 is TGTGCCAGCAGCGGGGGACTAGCGGGAGTAGGAGATACGCAGTATTTT. This gives the protein CASSGGLAGVGDTQYF.

This sequence joins TRBV27 and TRBJ2-7; D possibly corresponds to TRBD2 (6 bases). Germline-derived CDR1 and CDR2 are MNHEY and SMNVEV (reference sequence). V was trimmed by 7 bases and J by 4 bases, leaving 20 bases between them. The CDR3 totals 15 residues. The CDR3: CASKVMEGIAYEQYF. The CDR3 nucleotides are TGTGCCAGCAAGGTGATGGAGGGAATAGCGTACGAGCAGTACTTC.

The gene calls are TRBV2 and TRBJ1-1; 9 bases are shared with TRBD1. The V gene's germline CDR1 is SNHLY and CDR2 FYNNEI. CDR3 length: 14 residues. The V segment lost 4 bases and the J segment 5 bases; nucleotides outside the gene matches: 5. The CDR3 reads CASSGDRARTEAFF. CDR3 DNA sequence: TGTGCCAGCAGTGGGGACAGGGCTCGGACTGAAGCTTTCTTT.

This clone was seen more than once but under ten times. The V and J genes are TRBV3-1 (or the pseudogene TRBV3-2) and TRBJ1-6; D ambiguous. The CDR3 loop spans 14 amino acids. V was clipped by 1 base and J by 10 bases, with 11 bases between them. Germline V CDR1 and CDR2: LGHDT, YNNKEL (reference sequence). The CDR3 bases are TGTGCCAGCAGCCAAGTCCCCGTGGGGTCACCCCTCCACTTT. Amino acid sequence: CASSQVPVGSPLHF.

A single count supports this clone. The chain employs TRBV9 and TRBJ2-3, with TRBD2 matching 10 bases. Germline CDR1 is SGDLS and CDR2 is YYNGEE. The CDR3 loop spans 17 amino acids. The junction had 11 bases not matched to a gene; V was cut back by 5 bases and J by 2 bases. In DNA, the CDR3 is TGTGCCAGCAGTGCCCCCTCGAGCGGGAGGGTCACAGATACGCAGTATTTT. This gives the protein CASSAPSSGRVTDTQYF.

This clone appeared a single time. The gene calls are TRBV5-5 and TRBJ2-7; a weak D match, TRBD1 (6 bases). Germline assignment: CDR1 SGHKS and CDR2 YYEKEE (reference sequence). The CDR3 length is 15 residues. V shed 1 base and J shed 0 bases, with 11 bases lying between them. For the CDR3, the DNA is TGTGCCAGCAGCTTGCGCTTGGACAGCTCCTACGAGCAGTACGTC. Translation gives CASSLRLDSSYEQYV.

The genes are TRBV27 and TRBJ1-2, with 10 nucleotides matching TRBD1. The V gene's germline CDR1 is MNHEY and CDR2 SMNVEV (reference sequence). V dropped 5 bases and J dropped 8; count of bases not matched to a gene: 11. There are 15 residues in the CDR3. This chain's CDR3 is CASSHIGDRGLGYTF. CDR3 bases: TGTGCCAGCAGTCATATCGGGGACAGGGGATTGGGCTACACCTTC.